These 21 T cell receptor beta chains were all obtained from the same sample, sequenced in a study of identical twins. TCRdb fed the 5' RACE reads into MiXCR, producing one record per CDR3 protein. Of around 370,000 distinct CDR3 sequences listed, approximately 10% are singletons. The material sequenced was naive T cells sorted from blood. The receptor source for this set is a woman aged 50 to 60 in good health.

The genes are TRBV11-2 and TRBJ2-3; 8 bases fit TRBD1. The J segment lost 1 base and the V segment lost 6 bases, leaving 9 bases of the junction unmatched. Germline V gives CDR1 SGHAT, CDR2 FQNNGV. The CDR3 runs to 16 residues. The CDR3 nucleotides read TGTGCCAGCAGACTCCGGACAGGGCGAGGCACAGATACGCAGTATTTT. This codes for CASRLRTGRGTDTQYF. Together with reference TRBV11-2 and TRBJ2-3, the CDR3 gives the full variable domain: EAGVAQSPRYKIIEKRQSVAFWCNPISGHATLYWYQQILGQGPKLLIQFQNNGVVDDSQLPKDRFSAERLKGVDSTLKIQPAKLEDSAVYLCASRLRTGRGTDTQYFGPGTRLTVL.

This clonotype was found a few times. The rearrangement links TRBV11-2 to TRBJ1-4, with unresolved D. The CDR3 extends over 16 amino acids. Trimming cost V 5 bases and J 6 bases, with 19 bases left between them. Germline V gene sequence: CDR1 SGHAT, CDR2 FQNNGV. The DNA for the CDR3 is TGTGCCAGCAGCCCCACCCCGGGGTTAGACTATGAAAAACTGTTTTTT. It yields the protein CASSPTPGLDYEKLFF.

The chain employs TRBV5-6 and TRBJ2-1, with TRBD2 matching over 12 bases. Germline V lookup: CDR1 SGHDT, CDR2 YYEEEE. This CDR3 region has 17 residues. The V gene end was trimmed by 0 bases and the J gene end by 8 bases; junction bases not matched to a gene: 9. CDR3 loop: CASSLGLAGGKYDEQFF. For the CDR3, the DNA is TGTGCCAGCAGCTTGGGTCTAGCGGGAGGGAAGTATGATGAGCAGTTCTTC.

This clonotype was counted at least ten times. This chain connects TRBV7-9 to TRBJ1-2; D is unclear. The CDR3 spans 16 residues. Germline assignment: CDR1 SEHNR and CDR2 FQNEAQ (reference sequence). V lost 0 bases, J lost 2 bases, and 13 bases lay in between. For the CDR3, the DNA is TGTGCCAGCAGCTTAGCGTGGGAGGAGGTCAACTATGGCTACACCTTC. It translates to CASSLAWEEVNYGYTF. Full variable domain (rest looked up from reference TRBV7-9 and TRBJ1-2): DTGVSQNPRHKITKRGQNVTFRCDPISEHNRLYWYRQTLGQGPEFLTYFQNEAQLEKSRLLSDRFSAERPKGSFSTLEIQRTEQGDSAMYLCASSLAWEEVNYGYTFGSGTRLTVV.

This clonotype was observed a handful of times. This chain links TRBV7-9 with TRBJ2-3, with D possibly TRBD1 on 7 matching bases. CDR1 is SEHNR, CDR2 FQNEAQ, per germline (reference sequence). The CDR3 contains 17 residues. V lost 5 bases and J 5 bases, leaving 23 bases between the germline ends. The CDR3 DNA reads as TGTGCCAGCAGCACGAGGGACAGAGGAGCGGAGGGAGATACGCAGTATTTT. It is translated as CASSTRDRGAEGDTQYF. The full variable domain, with the rest looked up from reference TRBV7-9 and TRBJ2-3, is DTGVSQNPRHKITKRGQNVTFRCDPISEHNRLYWYRQTLGQGPEFLTYFQNEAQLEKSRLLSDRFSAERPKGSFSTLEIQRTEQGDSAMYLCASSTRDRGAEGDTQYFGPGTRLTVL.

This clonotype was picked up a small number of times. The rearrangement joins TRBV12-3 or TRBV12-4 to TRBJ2-7; D perhaps matches TRBD2 (6 bases). The CDR3 is 14 residues long. Trimming shortened V by 3 bases and J by 5 bases, and 14 bases separated the two germline ends. The CDR3 loop reads CASSFKAGRNEQYF. The CDR3 DNA follows: TGTGCCAGCAGTTTTAAGGCGGGGAGGAACGAGCAGTACTTC.

V is TRBV12-5 and J is TRBJ2-3; no reliable D call. Per germline, CDR1 LGHNT and CDR2 FRNRAP. V lost 4 bases and J lost 9, with 8 bases in between. This CDR3 has 11 residues. The CDR3 DNA is TGTGCTAGTGGTTCTTCCCTCACGCAGTATTTT. Translating gives CASGSSLTQYF.

This clonotype was seen a handful of times. This CDR3 is CAWSGGPNDDTQYF. The CDR3, as DNA: TGTGCCTGGAGTGGTGGGCCGAATGATGATACGCAGTATTTT. The rearrangement joins TRBV30 to TRBJ2-3; no clear D gene. In germline, CDR1 is GTSNPN, CDR2 SVGIG (reference sequence). This CDR3 is 14 amino acids long. Trimming shortened V by 1 base and J by 6 bases, and 14 bases separated the two germline ends.

This clonotype has at least ten counts. The gene calls are TRBV12-3 or TRBV12-4 and TRBJ2-5; perhaps TRBD2 as D (5 bases). Trimming shortened V by 11 bases and J by 2 bases, and 24 bases separated the two germline ends. This CDR3 comprises 16 residues. The DNA for the CDR3 is TGTGCCGTTGGGTCCACGAGACTAAATCGACAAGAGACCCAGTACTTC. It codes for CAVGSTRLNRQETQYF.

Many counts were recorded for this clonotype. The genes are TRBV12-3 or TRBV12-4 and TRBJ2-1, with 16 bases matching TRBD2. The V segment lost 7 bases and the J segment 8 bases; nucleotides outside the gene matches: 11. The length of the CDR3 is 17 residues. The CDR3 region has the DNA TGTGCCAGCACTTCAGGGACTAGCGGGAGGGTCGGCGATGAGCAGTTCTTC. Its protein is CASTSGTSGRVGDEQFF.

The CDR3 bases are TGCGCCAGCAGCCAAGGTGCCACCTCTAGCACAGATACGCAGTATTTT. As protein: CASSQGATSSTDTQYF. The V and J genes are TRBV4-1 and TRBJ2-3; D is uncertain. The CDR3 extends over 16 amino acids. Germline V CDR1 and CDR2: MGHRA, YSYEKL. Trimming stripped 1 base from V and 0 bases from J, with 11 bases between.

The chain carries TRBV6-2 or TRBV6-3 and TRBJ2-1, with no clear D. Trimming stripped 0 bases from V and 0 bases from J, with 9 bases between. The CDR3 covers 16 residues. Looked up from germline, CDR1 is MNHEY and CDR2 is SVGEGT. The CDR3 coding sequence is TGTGCCAGCAGTTACTCCCCCATGAGCTCCTACAATGAGCAGTTCTTC. As protein: CASSYSPMSSYNEQFF.

This clonotype was seen once. The chain joins TRBV20-1 to TRBJ2-3, with 7 bases aligning to TRBD2. J gave up 2 bases and V 4 bases, and 12 bases lay outside the gene matches. This CDR3 has 16 amino acids. CDR1 and CDR2 (germline): DFQATT, SNEGSKA (reference sequence). The CDR3 nucleotides are TGCAGTGCTACGGGGTCGGGGCGGGGGTACACAGATACGCAGTATTTT. This encodes CSATGSGRGYTDTQYF.

The chain combines TRBV12-3 or TRBV12-4 with TRBJ2-1; a weak D match, TRBD2 (5 bases). The germline V and J ends were trimmed by 6 bases and 6 bases, with 12 bases remaining between them. This CDR3 has 13 amino acids. The CDR3 here is CASSGTRFNEQFF. The CDR3 DNA reads as TGTGCCAGCAGCGGAACTAGATTCAATGAGCAGTTCTTC.

The V call is TRBV7-9, the J call TRBJ2-7; D may be TRBD2 (6 bases). V lost 5 bases and J lost 6, with 17 bases in between. The CDR3 totals 14 residues. Germline values: CDR1 SEHNR, CDR2 FQNEAQ (reference sequence). The CDR3 DNA is TGTGCCAGCAGCCCCGGGACTCGGCTCCCCGAGCAGTACTTC. This translates into CASSPGTRLPEQYF.

This clonotype was counted ten times or more. The V call is TRBV25-1, the J call TRBJ2-7; D is possibly TRBD1 (5 bases). CDR1 MGHDK and CDR2 SYGVNS come from the germline V gene. Trimming left V 4 bases short and J 6 bases short, with 19 bases between. This CDR3 spans 15 amino acids. CDR3 sequence reads: CASSGYRQGTFEQYV. The CDR3 DNA reads TGTGCCAGCAGTGGGTATCGGCAGGGTACTTTCGAGCAGTACGTC.

The rearrangement joins TRBV15 to TRBJ2-1; 8 positions agree with TRBD2. This CDR3 region has 16 residues. Germline lookup yields CDR1 LNHNV and CDR2 YYDKDF (reference sequence). The V and J ends lost 0 bases and 3 bases, in that order; junction bases with no gene match: 4. The CDR3 DNA reads TGTGCCACCAGCAGAGACACCGGGACTAGCTACAATGAGCAGTTCTTC. Its protein is CATSRDTGTSYNEQFF.

The chain couples TRBV11-3 to TRBJ1-2; possibly TRBD1 for D (6 bases). This CDR3 is built from 14 residues. CDR1 is SGHNT and CDR2 is YENEEA in the germline V gene. Trimming took off 3 bases at V and 7 bases at J, with 15 bases between the two ends. The CDR3 DNA reads as TGTGCCAGCAGCTTCGGGGGGCTAAACCGTGGCTACACCTTC. Translated: CASSFGGLNRGYTF.

This sequence joins TRBV3-1 and TRBJ2-5; the match to TRBD2 covers 8 bases. CDR3 length: 14 residues. Germline V gene sequence: CDR1 LGHDT, CDR2 YNNKEL (reference sequence). J lost 7 bases, V lost 1 base, and 5 bases had no gene match. The CDR3 sequence: CASSQGLARRTQYF. CDR3 nucleotide sequence: TGTGCCAGCAGCCAAGGACTAGCGAGGCGGACCCAGTACTTC.

The chain links TRBV4-1 to TRBJ2-5; D gene unclear. The CDR3 consists of 13 residues. Germline V gene data show CDR1 as MGHRA and CDR2 as YSYEKL. The V gene lost 1 base and the J gene lost 5 bases, with 8 bases spanning the gap. The DNA for the CDR3 is TGCGCCAGCAGCCAAGGAATTCCCGAGACCCAGTACTTC. Amino acid sequence: CASSQGIPETQYF.

This chain joins TRBV12-5 and TRBJ2-1; no definite D call. Trimming removed 7 bases from V and 5 bases from J, with 18 bases in between. This CDR3 spans 15 amino acids. CDR1 and CDR2 from the germline V gene are LGHNT and FRNRAP. The CDR3 coding sequence is TGTGCTAGTGTCCCCGAGTTTGGTAGGCACAATGAGCAGTTCTTC. Translating gives CASVPEFGRHNEQFF.